This T cell receptor (beta chain) appears in the sequencing data of a study of blood T cell repertoires in COVID-19. The wider study: The study drew acute and convalescent COVID-19 samples from the United States, Italy and Spain.

CDR1 is SGHRS and CDR2 is YFSETQ in the germline V gene. Trimming took 0 bases from V and 3 from J; bases not matched to a gene: 3. The CDR3 runs to 16 residues. Original handling: Amplified reference gene primers provided the basis for estimating nucleated cell counts. This table comes from immunoSEQ multiplex PCR, and its TCRdb copy is limited to in-frame clones, with some not included. D and trimming were read from the DNA, whereas the V and J calls and clone size are those reported in that table. This table has about 180,000 clones, 85% appearing once. The Seattle patients, enrolled during active infection, were followed longitudinally.

The chain employs TRBV5-1 and TRBJ1-6; 7 bases are a match to TRBD1. The clonotype was recovered from a person in their 70s with COVID-19, enrolled during active disease. The sample comprised peripheral blood. The CDR3 DNA follows: TGCGCCAGCAGCTTGGGAGACAGGGACTATAATTCACCCCTCCACTTT. Translated: CASSLGDRDYNSPLHF. Based on the CDR3 plus reference TRBV5-1 and TRBJ1-6, the full variable domain is KAGVTQTPRYLIKTRGQQVTLSCSPISGHRSVSWYQQTPGQGLQFLFEYFSETQRNKGNFPGRFSGRQFSNSRSEMNVSTLELGDSALYLCASSLGDRDYNSPLHFGNGTRLTVT.